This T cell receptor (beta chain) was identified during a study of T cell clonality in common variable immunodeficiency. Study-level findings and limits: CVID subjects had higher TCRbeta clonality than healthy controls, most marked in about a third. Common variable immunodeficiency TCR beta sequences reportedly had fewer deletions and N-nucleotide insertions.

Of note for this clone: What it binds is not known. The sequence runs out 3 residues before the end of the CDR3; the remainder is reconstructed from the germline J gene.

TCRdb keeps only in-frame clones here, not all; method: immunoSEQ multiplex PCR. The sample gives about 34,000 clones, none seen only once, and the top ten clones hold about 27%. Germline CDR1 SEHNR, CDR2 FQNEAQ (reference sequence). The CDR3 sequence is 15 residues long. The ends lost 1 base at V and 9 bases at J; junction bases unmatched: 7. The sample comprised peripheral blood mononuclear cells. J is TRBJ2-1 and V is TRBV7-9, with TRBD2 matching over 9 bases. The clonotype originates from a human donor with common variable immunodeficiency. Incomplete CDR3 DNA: TGTGCCAGCAGCTTAGGGCTAGCGGGAAATATTGAG. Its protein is CASSLGLAGNIE. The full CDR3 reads CASSLGLAGNIEQFF.